Listed below are T cell receptor beta chains from one sample, sequenced in a study of blood T cell repertoires in COVID-19. TCRdb's table, derived via immunoSEQ multiplex PCR, lists solely in-frame clones and lacks some. The repertoire holds about 160,000 clones, approximately 82% seen once, with 22% in the top ten. Sequencing was performed on peripheral blood. Receptor source: a woman aged 80 or over with acute or convalescent COVID-19. CDR3s include the opening cysteine and the closing phenylalanine or tryptophan. A D gene is named only where the DNA matches it firmly. Size tells how often a clone was seen (once, few, many) or the class of an expanded clone, and some rows leave it out.

v_gene	j_gene	d_gene	abundance	CDR3aa	CDR3nt
TRBV30	TRBJ1-2	-	once	CAWSVQGARGYGYTF	TGTGCCTGGAGTGTACAAGGAGCCAGAGGCTATGGCTACACCTTC
TRBV5-5	TRBJ2-4	-	-	CASSLAGAKNIQYF	TGTGCCAGCAGCTTGGCGGGAGCCAAAAACATTCAGTACTTC
TRBV4-1	TRBJ1-5	TRBD1	once	CASSHPPGQINNQPQHF	TGCGCCAGCAGCCATCCTCCGGGACAGATAAACAATCAGCCCCAGCATTTT
TRBV29-1	TRBJ2-7	TRBD2	-	CSVGLAGYEQYF	TGCAGCGTTGGACTAGCGGGCTACGAGCAGTACTTC
TRBV18	TRBJ2-7	TRBD2	-	CASSPLFKREGSYEQYF	TGTGCCAGCTCACCACTATTTAAGCGGGAGGGCTCCTACGAGCAGTACTTC
TRBV6-5	TRBJ2-2	TRBD1	-	CATARQGNTGELFF	TGTGCCACCGCGCGACAGGGGAACACCGGGGAGCTGTTTTTT
TRBV7-2	TRBJ2-7	TRBD1	-	CASSLAAGGYEQYF	TGTGCCAGCAGCTTAGCGGCAGGGGGCTACGAGCAGTACTTC
TRBV7-9	TRBJ2-3	-	few	CASSFGGGATDTQYF	TGTGCCAGCAGCTTCGGAGGGGGCGCGACAGATACGCAGTATTTT
TRBV14	TRBJ2-1	-	-	CASSQSFSLSEQFF	TGTGCCAGCAGCCAATCTTTTAGTTTAAGTGAGCAGTTCTTC
TRBV3-1/TRBV3-2	TRBJ2-3	TRBD2	-	CASSPSGTSGRARYTQYF	TGTGCCAGCAGCCCATCCGGGACTAGCGGGAGGGCCCGATATACGCAGTATTTT
TRBV2	TRBJ1-5	-	-	CASRIRDNQPQHF	TGTGCCAGCAGAATCAGGGACAATCAGCCCCAGCATTTT
TRBV5-4	TRBJ2-2	TRBD2	-	CASSQRTSGQTGELFF	TGTGCCAGCAGCCAGAGGACTAGCGGGCAGACCGGGGAGCTGTTTTTT
TRBV5-4	TRBJ2-1	-	-	CASSFFDFNEQFF	TGTGCCAGCAGTTTTTTCGACTTCAATGAGCAGTTCTTC
TRBV6-5	TRBJ2-1	TRBD2	-	CASRRGGLAAYGQFF	TGTGCCAGCAGGAGGGGCGGACTAGCGGCCTATGGGCAGTTCTTC
TRBV7-9	TRBJ2-4	TRBD2	once	CASSIALAGLAKNIQYF	TGTGCCAGCAGCATAGCCCTAGCGGGACTAGCCAAAAACATTCAGTACTTC
TRBV6-6	TRBJ1-2	TRBD1	-	CASSYSGTGYYGYTF	TGTGCCAGCAGTTACTCCGGGACAGGGTACTATGGCTACACCTTC
TRBV27	TRBJ1-1	TRBD1	few	CASSFGTANTEAFF	TGTGCCAGCAGTTTTGGGACAGCGAACACTGAAGCTTTCTTT
TRBV5-4	TRBJ1-3	-	few	CASRRVGDNSGNTIYF	TGTGCCAGCAGACGCGTCGGGGACAACTCTGGAAACACCATATATTTT
TRBV10-3	TRBJ2-1	-	-	CAISPEGQGLNEQFF	TGTGCCATCAGTCCCGAGGGCCAGGGGCTCAATGAGCAGTTCTTC
TRBV18	TRBJ1-3	TRBD1	-	CASLTGNTIYF	TGTGCCAGCTTGACAGGGAACACCATATATTTT
TRBV5-1	TRBJ1-1	TRBD1	-	CASSLGTGSSEAFF	TGCGCCAGCAGCTTGGGGACAGGGTCCTCTGAAGCTTTCTTT
TRBV10-3	TRBJ1-2	-	few	CAISESDPGVYGYTF	TGTGCCATCAGTGAGTCCGATCCCGGAGTCTATGGCTACACCTTC
TRBV5-4	TRBJ2-1	TRBD2	-	CASSRAKGSGRVNEQFF	TGTGCCAGCAGCCGGGCGAAGGGTAGCGGGAGGGTAAATGAGCAGTTCTTC
TRBV12-5	TRBJ1-2	TRBD1	-	CASGLPPLTGTGTTHYGYTF	TGTGCTAGTGGTTTGCCCCCCCTGACAGGGACTGGAACTACACACTATGGCTACACCTTC
TRBV2	TRBJ1-5	-	few	CASMADVNQPQHF	TGTGCCAGCATGGCTGATGTCAATCAGCCCCAGCATTTT
TRBV18	TRBJ2-7	-	-	CASSLPPGNTYEQYF	TGTGCCAGCTCCCTGCCACCAGGGAACACCTACGAGCAGTACTTC
TRBV10-2	TRBJ1-4	-	-	CASRRDEKLFF	TGCGCCTCGCGGAGAGATGAAAAACTGTTTTTT
TRBV5-1	TRBJ1-2	-	few	CASSLGTSNYGYTF	TGCGCCAGCAGCTTAGGGACATCTAACTATGGCTACACCTTC
TRBV30	TRBJ2-2	-	-	CATETGELFF	TGTGCCACTGAGACCGGGGAGCTGTTTTTT
TRBV7-2	TRBJ2-2	-	-	CASSLSWGPTNTGELFF	TGTGCCAGCAGCTTAAGCTGGGGGCCTACGAACACCGGGGAGCTGTTTTTT
TRBV27	TRBJ2-1	-	-	CASSFRRESIYEQFF	TGTGCCAGCAGTTTTCGGAGGGAGTCAATATATGAGCAGTTCTTC
TRBV7-2	TRBJ1-2	-	once	CASSLVQGSNYGYTF	TGTGCCAGCAGCTTAGTACAGGGTAGCAACTATGGCTACACCTTC
TRBV9	TRBJ1-1	-	-	CASSAGHQGTEAFF	TGTGCCAGCAGCGCGGGACACCAGGGCACTGAAGCTTTCTTT
TRBV5-4	TRBJ1-5	TRBD1	-	CASSSGTGSNQPQHF	TGTGCCAGCAGCTCCGGGACAGGGAGCAATCAGCCCCAGCATTTT
TRBV20-1	TRBJ2-1	TRBD2	-	CSASSGTSAHNEQFF	TGCAGTGCTAGTAGTGGGACTAGCGCCCACAATGAGCAGTTCTTC
TRBV7-6	TRBJ2-2	TRBD2	few	CASSFLASGTGELFF	TGTGCCAGCAGCTTTCTCGCTAGCGGCACCGGGGAGCTGTTTTTT
TRBV5-1	TRBJ1-1	TRBD1	-	CASSGGQGTSVTRAFF	TGCGCCAGCAGCGGGGGACAGGGAACGTCTGTAACCAGGGCTTTCTTT